Shown below are 10 T cell receptor beta chains from a single sample sequenced in a study of blood T cells in healthy people across ages. Combining a sample-barcoded 5' primer with a J-beta primer mix, a second PCR ran for about 7 to 11 cycles. In TCRdb, the 5' RACE reads were re-called with MiXCR into one record per CDR3 protein. Among around 990,000 distinct CDR3 sequences listed, around 27% were seen once. In addition, the sample was reused for a study of T cells of mothers and their children.

The specimen sequenced was blood. The source is a girl aged 2 to 9 in good health.

This clonotype was observed a handful of times. The chain links TRBV19 to TRBJ2-7; 8 bases line up with TRBD1. V was pared by 4 bases and J by 6 bases, with 17 bases of the junction left unmatched. The CDR3 runs to 17 residues. Germline-derived CDR1 and CDR2 are LNHDA and SQIVND (reference sequence). CDR3 residues: CASSTERLGTGLGEQYF. The CDR3 coding sequence is TGTGCCAGTAGTACGGAGAGACTCGGGACAGGACTCGGCGAGCAGTACTTC. Combining the CDR3 with reference TRBV19 and TRBJ2-7 gives the whole variable domain DGGITQSPKYLFRKEGQNVTLSCEQNLNHDAMYWYRQDPGQGLRLIYYSQIVNDFQKGDIAEGYSVSREKKESFPLTVTSAQKNPTAFYLCASSTERLGTGLGEQYFGPGTRLTVT.

This clonotype was counted between two and nine times. This chain connects TRBV29-1 to TRBJ1-2; possibly TRBD1 for D (6 bases). With 0 bases removed from V and 4 bases from J, the gap between germline ends came to 18 bases. This CDR3 region has 16 residues. The germline V gene encodes CDR1 SQVTM and CDR2 ANQGSEA. CDR3 sequence (DNA): TGCAGCGTTGAAGACCCACTGGGACATCCCATCTATGGCTACACCTTC. Residues: CSVEDPLGHPIYGYTF.

This clonotype has only a few counts. The genes are TRBV4-3 and TRBJ1-1; D is unclear. The V and J ends lost 6 bases and 2 bases respectively, with 7 bases between them. The CDR3 covers 12 residues. CDR1 and CDR2 (germline): LGHNA, YSLEER. The CDR3 sequence is CASRLLNTEAFF. CDR3 DNA: TGCGCCAGCAGGCTGTTAAACACTGAAGCTTTCTTT.

This clonotype was counted a few times. The V call is TRBV29-1, the J call TRBJ1-1; D is perhaps TRBD1 (5 bases). V gave up 6 bases and J gave up 0 bases, with 8 bases separating them. Germline lookup yields CDR1 SQVTM and CDR2 ANQGSEA. The CDR3 extends over 12 amino acids. The CDR3 DNA sequence: TGCAGCGTGACAGAAATGAACACTGAAGCTTTCTTT. It is translated as CSVTEMNTEAFF.

The chain carries TRBV3-1 and TRBJ2-7; 13 bases match TRBD2. CDR3 length: 16 residues. Trimming at V came to 1 base and at J to 4 bases, leaving 4 bases not matched to a gene. The germline V gene has CDR1 LGHDT and CDR2 YNNKEL (reference sequence). The CDR3 loop reads CASSQAMGLAGYEQYF. As DNA, the CDR3 is TGTGCCAGCAGCCAAGCGATGGGACTAGCGGGGTACGAGCAGTACTTC.

This chain links TRBV28 with TRBJ2-1, with 12 bases that match TRBD2. Trimming cost V 2 bases and J 4 bases; bases outside gene matches: 12. Germline values: CDR1 MDHEN, CDR2 SYDVKM. The CDR3 has 19 amino acids. This chain's CDR3 is CASSLDPTRTSGTYNEQFF. As DNA, the CDR3 is TGTGCCAGCAGTTTAGACCCCACTAGGACTAGCGGGACTTACAATGAGCAGTTCTTC.

The count of this clonotype is one. This chain uses TRBV3-1 with TRBJ2-4; D not certain. The ends were cut back, 0 bases at V and 7 bases at J, with 10 bases in the middle. The germline CDR1 and CDR2 sequences are LGHDT and YNNKEL (reference sequence). The CDR3 runs to 14 residues. The CDR3 spells CASSQDGDLNIQYF. For the CDR3, the DNA is TGTGCCAGCAGCCAAGACGGAGATTTGAACATTCAGTACTTC.

This clonotype was counted between two and nine times. The chain couples TRBV19 to TRBJ2-5; possibly TRBD2 for D (5 bases). The CDR3 covers 15 residues. Trimming cost V 4 bases and J 4 bases, with 16 bases left between them. Germline values: CDR1 LNHDA, CDR2 SQIVND (reference sequence). CDR3 sequence reads: CASSKSPGRRETQYF. Here the CDR3 DNA reads TGTGCCAGTAGTAAAAGCCCTGGGAGACGAGAGACCCAGTACTTC. The entire variable domain, with the rest obtained from reference TRBV19 and TRBJ2-5, is as follows: DGGITQSPKYLFRKEGQNVTLSCEQNLNHDAMYWYRQDPGQGLRLIYYSQIVNDFQKGDIAEGYSVSREKKESFPLTVTSAQKNPTAFYLCASSKSPGRRETQYFGPGTRLLVL.

The chain carries TRBV25-1 and TRBJ2-5; tentatively, D is TRBD1 or TRBD2 (5 bases each). The germline V gene has CDR1 MGHDK and CDR2 SYGVNS. The V end was cut by 8 bases, the J end by 0 bases, with 13 bases between. The CDR3 totals 14 residues. For the CDR3, the DNA is TGTGCCAGCGGGGACCCCAAGTACCAAGAGACCCAGTACTTC. Its translation: CASGDPKYQETQYF.

This clonotype occurred a few times. The chain is built from TRBV27 and TRBJ1-3; 9 bases agree with TRBD1. CDR1 is MNHEY and CDR2 is SMNVEV in the germline V gene (reference sequence). The CDR3 is 18 amino acids. Trimming removed 6 bases from V and 0 bases from J; junction bases left unmatched: 12. CDR3 region: CASSQTGTGPSSGNTIYF. In nucleotides, the CDR3 is TGTGCCAGCAGCCAGACCGGGACAGGGCCGAGCTCTGGAAACACCATATATTTT.